This T cell receptor (beta chain) appears in the sequencing data of a study of T-cell reconstitution after alpha-beta-depleted transplantation in children. Study-wide points: Where alpha-beta T cells came from about two months after transplant was reportedly several hundred expanded graft clones. T-cell counts and diversity at one year following transplant were attributed mainly to newly produced T cells.

This clonotype was counted many times. The target antigen is unknown. TCRbeta library preparation incorporated unique molecular identifiers. TCRdb re-derived calls from the PCR reads in MiXCR, one entry per CDR3 protein. Here the sample spans 97,000 or so distinct CDR3 sequences, around 7.8% being singletons. V was shortened by 6 bases and J by 0 bases, with 11 bases between the two germline ends. CDR1 and CDR2 (germline): MNHEY, SMNVEV (reference sequence). The length of the CDR3 is 14 residues. V and J are TRBV27 and TRBJ1-1, with unresolved D. Sequencing used PBMCs, obtained before TCRalphabeta/CD19-depleted stem cell transplant. The TCR was taken from a boy younger than 10 with acute lymphoblastic leukemia, due to receive a stem cell transplant. In DNA, the CDR3 is TGTGCCAGCAGACCAAATACGATGAACACTGAAGCTTTCTTT. It translates to CASRPNTMNTEAFF.